The entry below gives a single TCR beta chain sequence along with its context. CDR1 and CDR2 (germline): SGHAT, FQNNGV. V trimming: 4 bases; J trimming: 7 bases; junction bases outside the gene matches: 10. The CDR3 runs to 16 residues. This sample is part of a study of control samples from healthy donors and cancer patients. Data came from immunoSEQ multiplex PCR; TCRdb stores just in-frame clones and leaves some out. The repertoire holds about 30,000 clones, with 90% to 95% as singletons. The receptor was isolated from a man aged 50 to 60 with lung cancer. The chain employs TRBV11-2 and TRBJ1-6; 7 bases are a match to TRBD1. Input material: PBMCs. The DNA for the CDR3 is TGTGCCAGCAGCTCCGAACCCGGGACAGCCAATTCACCCCTCCACTTT. It specifies CASSSEPGTANSPLHF.